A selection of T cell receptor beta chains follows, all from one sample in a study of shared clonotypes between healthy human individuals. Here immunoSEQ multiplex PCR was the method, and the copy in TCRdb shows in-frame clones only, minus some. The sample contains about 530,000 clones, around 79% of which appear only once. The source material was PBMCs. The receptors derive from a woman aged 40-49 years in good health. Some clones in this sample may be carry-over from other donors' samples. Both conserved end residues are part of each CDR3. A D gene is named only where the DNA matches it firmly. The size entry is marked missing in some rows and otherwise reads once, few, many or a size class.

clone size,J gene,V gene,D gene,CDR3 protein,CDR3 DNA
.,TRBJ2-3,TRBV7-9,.,CASSLSEGTDTQYF,TGTGCCAGCAGCTTATCGGAGGGCACAGATACGCAGTATTTT
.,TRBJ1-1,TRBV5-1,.,CASSLGFRTAREKAFF,TGCGCCAGCAGCTTGGGTTTCAGGACGGCGAGGGAGAAAGCTTTCTTT
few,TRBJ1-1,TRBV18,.,CASLRGGRGNTEAFF,TGTGCCAGCCTTCGGGGAGGGCGGGGGAACACTGAAGCTTTCTTT
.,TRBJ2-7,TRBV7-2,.,CASSLHYSSSSEQYF,TGTGCCAGCAGCCTACACTACTCCAGCTCGTCTGAGCAGTACTTC
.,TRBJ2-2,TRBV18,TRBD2,CASSPSMGGRFSGELFF,TGTGCCAGCTCACCCTCGATGGGAGGGAGATTTTCCGGGGAGCTGTTTTTT
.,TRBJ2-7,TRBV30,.,CAWSVGSPYEQYF,TGTGCCTGGAGTGTCGGGTCACCCTACGAGCAGTACTTC
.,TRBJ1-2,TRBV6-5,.,CASSSPPLGYTF,TGTGCCAGCAGCTCCCCCCCACTTGGCTACACCTTC
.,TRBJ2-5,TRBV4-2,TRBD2,CASSQPTSGGGVETQYF,TGTGCCAGCAGCCAACCTACTAGCGGGGGAGGCGTAGAGACCCAGTACTTC
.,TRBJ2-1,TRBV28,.,CASSPSDTAYNEQFF,TGTGCCAGCAGCCCCAGCGATACCGCCTACAATGAGCAGTTCTTC
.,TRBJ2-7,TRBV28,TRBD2,CASSPPTAGGHEQYF,TGTGCCAGCAGTCCCCCTACAGCGGGAGGCCACGAGCAGTACTTC
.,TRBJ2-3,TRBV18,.,CASSQEDGTDTQYF,TGTGCCAGCTCACAAGAAGACGGCACAGATACGCAGTATTTT
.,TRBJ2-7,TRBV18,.,CASSPRSGVSYEQYF,TGTGCCAGCTCACCACGCTCGGGGGTCTCCTACGAGCAGTACTTC
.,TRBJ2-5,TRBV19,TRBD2,CASSPKTSGPETQYF,TGTGCCAGTAGTCCAAAGACTAGCGGGCCAGAGACCCAGTACTTC
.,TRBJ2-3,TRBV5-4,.,CASRVTRSTDTQYF,TGTGCCAGCAGGGTGACACGGAGCACAGATACGCAGTATTTT
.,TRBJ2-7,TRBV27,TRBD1,CASSRQGAYEQYF,TGTGCCAGCAGCCGACAGGGGGCGTACGAGCAGTACTTC
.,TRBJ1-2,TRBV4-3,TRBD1,CASSQGGATGGPASGYTF,TGCGCCAGCAGCCAAGGGGGGGCAACAGGGGGACCTGCCTCCGGCTACACCTTC
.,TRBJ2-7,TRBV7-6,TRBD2,CASSLALGSGRPYEQYF,TGTGCCAGCAGCTTAGCGCTGGGTAGCGGGAGACCCTACGAGCAGTACTTC
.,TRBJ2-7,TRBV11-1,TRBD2,CASSLGGGSFGEQYF,TGTGCCAGCAGCTTAGGCGGGGGATCGTTCGGCGAGCAGTACTTC
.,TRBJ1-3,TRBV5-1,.,CASSWGPWKPPPHGAGNTIYF,TGCGCCAGCAGCTGGGGACCGTGGAAACCACCACCCCATGGGGCTGGAAACACCATATATTTT
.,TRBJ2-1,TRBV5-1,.,CASSDSLFNEQFF,TGCGCCAGCAGCGACTCCCTATTCAATGAGCAGTTCTTC
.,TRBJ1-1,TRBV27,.,CASSPPRGRNTEAFF,TGTGCCAGCAGTCCCCCCCGTGGCAGGAACACTGAAGCTTTCTTT
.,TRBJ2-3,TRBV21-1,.,CASSKVRAGGDSNTQYF,TGTGCCAGCAGCAAAGTTAGGGCAGGGGGCGATTCAAATACGCAGTATTTT
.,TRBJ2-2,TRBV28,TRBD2,CASSLLGLREGLDTGELFF,TGTGCCAGCAGTTTACTAGGCCTACGGGAGGGCCTGGACACCGGGGAGCTGTTTTTT
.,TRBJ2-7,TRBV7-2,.,CASSLAGGPYEQYF,TGTGCCAGCAGCTTAGCAGGGGGGCCCTACGAGCAGTACTTC
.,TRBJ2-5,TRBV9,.,CASSQVDGETQYF,TGTGCCAGCAGCCAAGTCGATGGAGAGACCCAGTACTTC
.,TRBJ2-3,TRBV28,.,CASTSSTDTQYF,TGTGCCAGCACGTCAAGCACAGATACGCAGTATTTT
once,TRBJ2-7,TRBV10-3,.,CAISPDLSTYEQYF,TGTGCCATCAGTCCCGACTTGTCAACCTACGAGCAGTACTTC
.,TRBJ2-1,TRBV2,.,CASGDGPYNEQFF,TGTGCCAGCGGGGACGGACCCTACAATGAGCAGTTCTTC
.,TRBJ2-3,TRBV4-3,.,CASSQEGARADTQYF,TGCGCCAGCAGCCAAGAAGGTGCAAGGGCAGATACGCAGTATTTT
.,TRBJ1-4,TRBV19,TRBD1,CASSTGTANEKLFF,TGTGCCAGTAGTACCGGGACAGCTAATGAAAAACTGTTTTTT
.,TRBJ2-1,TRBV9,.,CASSAQEAPGGEQFF,TGTGCCAGCAGCGCCCAGGAGGCCCCCGGCGGTGAGCAGTTCTTC
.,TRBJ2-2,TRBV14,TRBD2,CASSRTSGTGTGELFF,TGTGCCAGCAGCCGGACTAGCGGGACTGGCACCGGGGAGCTGTTTTTT
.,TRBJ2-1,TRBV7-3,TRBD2,CASSLPDDSWREADDEQFF,TGTGCCAGCAGCTTACCGGATGACTCGTGGCGGGAGGCGGACGATGAGCAGTTCTTC
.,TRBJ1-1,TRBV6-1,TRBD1,CAGIGGTMNTEAFF,TGTGCCGGCATAGGGGGCACCATGAACACTGAAGCTTTCTTT
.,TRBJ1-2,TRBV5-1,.,CASSLSGISGYTF,TGCGCCAGCAGCTTGTCTGGGATTAGTGGCTACACCTTC
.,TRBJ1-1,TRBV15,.,CATSFAAMNTEAFF,TGTGCCACCAGTTTTGCAGCTATGAACACTGAAGCTTTCTTT
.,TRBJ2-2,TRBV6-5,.,CASSYSDSANTGELFF,TGTGCCAGCAGTTACTCAGACAGCGCGAACACCGGGGAGCTGTTTTTT
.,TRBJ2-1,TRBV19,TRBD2,CASSQLAGNYNEQFF,TGTGCCAGTAGTCAACTAGCGGGGAACTACAATGAGCAGTTCTTC
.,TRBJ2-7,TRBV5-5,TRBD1,CASSSRQGTYEQYF,TGTGCCAGCAGCTCAAGACAGGGGACCTACGAGCAGTACTTC
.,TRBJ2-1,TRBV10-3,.,CAISESGDSQFF,TGTGCCATCAGTGAGTCGGGCGACTCGCAGTTCTTC
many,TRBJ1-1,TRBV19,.,CASSRWETEAFF,TGTGCCAGTAGTCGGTGGGAAACTGAAGCTTTCTTT
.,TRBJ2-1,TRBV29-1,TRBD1,CSVVGQGALRNEQFF,TGCAGCGTGGTTGGACAGGGGGCGCTTCGGAATGAGCAGTTCTTC
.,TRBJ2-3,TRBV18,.,CASSRGDTQYF,TGTGCCAGCTCACGGGGAGATACGCAGTATTTT
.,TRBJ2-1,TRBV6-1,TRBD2,CASSTSGTYNEQFF,TGTGCCAGTTCGACTAGCGGTACCTACAATGAGCAGTTCTTC
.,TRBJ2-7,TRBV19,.,CASSISSDSYEQYF,TGTGCCAGTAGTATTTCTAGCGACTCCTACGAGCAGTACTTC
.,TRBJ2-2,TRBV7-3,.,CASIPSMGTGELFF,TGTGCCAGCATCCCCTCGATGGGTACCGGGGAGCTGTTTTTT
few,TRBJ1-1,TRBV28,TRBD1,CAAWGQGATEAFF,TGTGCAGCATGGGGACAGGGGGCCACTGAAGCTTTCTTT
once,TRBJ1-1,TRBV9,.,CASSVAMTANTEAFF,TGTGCCAGCAGCGTAGCTATGACGGCGAACACTGAAGCTTTCTTT
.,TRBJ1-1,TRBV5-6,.,CASSVLLRGLGTEAFF,TGTGCCAGCAGCGTGCTTTTGCGGGGGCTGGGCACTGAAGCTTTCTTT
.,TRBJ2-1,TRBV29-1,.,CSPILTFGGNEQFF,TGCAGCCCCATCCTGACTTTTGGAGGGAATGAGCAGTTCTTC
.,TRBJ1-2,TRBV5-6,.,CASSFFDFEYGYTF,TGTGCCAGCAGCTTTTTTGACTTCGAGTATGGCTACACCTTC
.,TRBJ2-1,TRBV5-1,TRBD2,CASSATTSGSRNEQFF,TGCGCCAGCAGCGCGACCACTAGCGGGTCAAGGAATGAGCAGTTCTTC
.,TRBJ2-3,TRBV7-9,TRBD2,CASSIIAGATDTQYF,TGTGCCAGCAGCATAATAGCGGGAGCCACAGATACGCAGTATTTT